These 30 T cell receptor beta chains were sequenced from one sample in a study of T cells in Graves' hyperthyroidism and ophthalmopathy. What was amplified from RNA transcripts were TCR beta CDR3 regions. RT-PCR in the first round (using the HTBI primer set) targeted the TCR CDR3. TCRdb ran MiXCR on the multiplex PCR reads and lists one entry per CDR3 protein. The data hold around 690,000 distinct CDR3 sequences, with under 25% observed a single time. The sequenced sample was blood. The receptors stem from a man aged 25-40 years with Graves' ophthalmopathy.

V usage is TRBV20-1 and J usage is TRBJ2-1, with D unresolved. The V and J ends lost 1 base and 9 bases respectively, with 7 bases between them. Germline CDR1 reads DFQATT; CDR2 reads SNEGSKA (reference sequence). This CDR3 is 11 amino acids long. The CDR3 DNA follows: TGCAGTGCTAGAGTTATCGGTGAGCAGTTCTTC. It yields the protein CSARVIGEQFF.

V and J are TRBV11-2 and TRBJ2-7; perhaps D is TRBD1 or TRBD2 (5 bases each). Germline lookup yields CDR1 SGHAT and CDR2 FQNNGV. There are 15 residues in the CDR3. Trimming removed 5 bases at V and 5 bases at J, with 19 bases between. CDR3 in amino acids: CASSLYGTERHEQYF. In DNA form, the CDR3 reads TGTGCCAGCAGCCTCTATGGGACCGAAAGGCACGAGCAGTACTTC. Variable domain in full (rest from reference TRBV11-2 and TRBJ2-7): EAGVAQSPRYKIIEKRQSVAFWCNPISGHATLYWYQQILGQGPKLLIQFQNNGVVDDSQLPKDRFSAERLKGVDSTLKIQPAKLEDSAVYLCASSLYGTERHEQYFGPGTRLTVT.

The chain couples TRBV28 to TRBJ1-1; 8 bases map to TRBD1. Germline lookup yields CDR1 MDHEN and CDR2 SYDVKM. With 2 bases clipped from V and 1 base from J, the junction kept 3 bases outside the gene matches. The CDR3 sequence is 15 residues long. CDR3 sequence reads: CASSLIGTGNTEAFF. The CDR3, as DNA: TGTGCCAGCAGTTTAATCGGGACAGGGAACACTGAAGCTTTCTTT.

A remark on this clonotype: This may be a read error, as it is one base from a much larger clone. In DNA form, the CDR3 reads TGTGCCAGCAGTAGGGGGCCGGACACTGAAGCTTTCTTT. Its protein product is CASSRGPDTEAFF. The chain uses TRBV6-2 or TRBV6-3 and TRBJ1-1, with 7 bases fitting TRBD1. The V segment lost 5 bases and the J segment 3 bases; nucleotides outside the gene matches: 3. The CDR3 contains 13 residues. CDR1 and CDR2 from the germline V gene are MNHEY and SVGEGT.

The CDR3, as DNA: TGCAGTGCTAGACGGGCCGAAGAGACCCAGTACTTC. Translation gives CSARRAEETQYF. The chain combines TRBV20-1 with TRBJ2-5; D is uncertain. This CDR3 has 12 residues. Germline V gene sequence: CDR1 DFQATT, CDR2 SNEGSKA (reference sequence). The ends were cut back, 2 bases at V and 3 bases at J, with 7 bases in the middle.

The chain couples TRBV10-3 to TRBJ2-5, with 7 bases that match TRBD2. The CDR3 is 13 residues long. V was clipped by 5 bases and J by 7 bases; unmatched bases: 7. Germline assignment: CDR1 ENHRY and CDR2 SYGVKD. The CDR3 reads CAISTTTGGTQYF. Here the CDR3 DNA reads TGTGCCATCAGTACCACGACGGGAGGGACCCAGTACTTC.

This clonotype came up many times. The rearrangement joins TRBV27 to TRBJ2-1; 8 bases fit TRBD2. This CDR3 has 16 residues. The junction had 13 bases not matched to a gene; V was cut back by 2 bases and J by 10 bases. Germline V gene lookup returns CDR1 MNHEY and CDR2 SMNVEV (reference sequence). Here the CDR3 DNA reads TGTGCCAGCAGTTTAACACTAGCGGCGCTACCGTGGGAGCAGTTCTTC. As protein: CASSLTLAALPWEQFF.

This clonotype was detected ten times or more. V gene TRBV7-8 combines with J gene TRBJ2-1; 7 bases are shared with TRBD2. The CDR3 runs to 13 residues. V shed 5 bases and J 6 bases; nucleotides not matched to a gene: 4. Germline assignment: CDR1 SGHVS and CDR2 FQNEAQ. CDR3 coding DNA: TGTGCCAGCAGCCGCGGGGGATCCAATGAGCAGTTCTTC. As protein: CASSRGGSNEQFF.

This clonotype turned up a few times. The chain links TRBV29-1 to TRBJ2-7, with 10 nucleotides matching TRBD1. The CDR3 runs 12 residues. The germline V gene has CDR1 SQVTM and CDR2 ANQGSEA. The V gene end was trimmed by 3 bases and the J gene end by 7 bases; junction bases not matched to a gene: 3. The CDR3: CSVEDRGKEQYF. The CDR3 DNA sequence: TGCAGCGTTGAGGACAGGGGGAAAGAGCAGTACTTC.

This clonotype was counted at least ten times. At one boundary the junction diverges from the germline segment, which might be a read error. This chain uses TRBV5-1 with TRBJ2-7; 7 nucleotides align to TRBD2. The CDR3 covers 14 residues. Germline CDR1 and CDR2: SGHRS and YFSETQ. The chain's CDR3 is CASSFSGRSYEQYF. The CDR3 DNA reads TGTGCCAGCAGCTTCTCCGGGAGGTCCTACGAGCAGTACTTC.

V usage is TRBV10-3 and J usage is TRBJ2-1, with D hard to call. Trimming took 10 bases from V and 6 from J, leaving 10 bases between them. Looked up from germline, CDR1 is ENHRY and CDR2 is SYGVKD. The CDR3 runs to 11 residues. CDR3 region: CATRLGNEQFF. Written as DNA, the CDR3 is TGTGCCACCCGACTCGGCAATGAGCAGTTCTTC.

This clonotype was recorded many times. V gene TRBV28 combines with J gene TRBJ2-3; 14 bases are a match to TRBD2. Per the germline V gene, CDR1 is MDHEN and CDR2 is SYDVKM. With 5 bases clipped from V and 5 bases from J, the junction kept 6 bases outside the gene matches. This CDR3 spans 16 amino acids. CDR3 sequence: CASSTAGTSGRDTQYF. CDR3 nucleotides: TGTGCCAGCAGTACCGCAGGGACTAGCGGGAGAGATACGCAGTATTTT.

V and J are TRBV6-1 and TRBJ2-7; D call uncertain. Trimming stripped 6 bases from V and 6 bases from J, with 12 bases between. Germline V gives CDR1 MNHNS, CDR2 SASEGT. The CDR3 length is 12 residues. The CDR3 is CASSAGLFEQYF. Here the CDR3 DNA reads TGTGCCAGCAGCGCAGGCCTTTTCGAGCAGTACTTC.

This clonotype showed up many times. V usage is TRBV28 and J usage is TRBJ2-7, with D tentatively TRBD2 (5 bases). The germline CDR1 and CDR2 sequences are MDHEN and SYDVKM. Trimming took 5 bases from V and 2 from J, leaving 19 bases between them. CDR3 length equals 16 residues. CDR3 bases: TGTGCCAGCAGTCCCGGCGGCGTAGGGAGTCCCTACGAGCAGTACTTC. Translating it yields CASSPGGVGSPYEQYF.

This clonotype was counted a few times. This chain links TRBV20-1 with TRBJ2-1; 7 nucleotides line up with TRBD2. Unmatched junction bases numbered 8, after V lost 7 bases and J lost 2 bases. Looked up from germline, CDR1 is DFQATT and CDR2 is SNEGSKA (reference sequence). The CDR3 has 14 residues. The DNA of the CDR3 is TGCAGTGAACAGCGGGCGGGAGCCTACAATGAGCAGTTCTTC. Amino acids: CSEQRAGAYNEQFF.

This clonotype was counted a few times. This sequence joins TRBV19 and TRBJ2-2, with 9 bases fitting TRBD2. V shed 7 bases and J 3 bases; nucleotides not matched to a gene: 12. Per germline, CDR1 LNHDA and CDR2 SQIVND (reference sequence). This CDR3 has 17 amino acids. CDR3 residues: CASNPRTSGRYTGELFF. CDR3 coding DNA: TGTGCCAGTAACCCCCGAACCAGCGGGAGGTACACCGGGGAGCTGTTTTTT. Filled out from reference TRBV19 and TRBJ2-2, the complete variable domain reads DGGITQSPKYLFRKEGQNVTLSCEQNLNHDAMYWYRQDPGQGLRLIYYSQIVNDFQKGDIAEGYSVSREKKESFPLTVTSAQKNPTAFYLCASNPRTSGRYTGELFFGEGSRLTVL.

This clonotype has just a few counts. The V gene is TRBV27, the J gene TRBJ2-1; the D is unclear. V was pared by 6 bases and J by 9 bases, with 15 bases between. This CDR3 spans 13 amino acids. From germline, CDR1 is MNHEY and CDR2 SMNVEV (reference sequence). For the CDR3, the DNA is TGTGCCAGCAGCCCTGTAAATTTGGCTGAGCAGTTCTTC. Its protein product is CASSPVNLAEQFF.

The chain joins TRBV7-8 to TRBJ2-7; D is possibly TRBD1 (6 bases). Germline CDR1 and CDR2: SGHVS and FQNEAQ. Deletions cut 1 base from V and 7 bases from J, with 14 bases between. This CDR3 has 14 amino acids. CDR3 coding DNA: TGTGCCAGCAGCTTAGTCCCAGGGGATCGGGAGCAGTACTTC. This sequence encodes CASSLVPGDREQYF.

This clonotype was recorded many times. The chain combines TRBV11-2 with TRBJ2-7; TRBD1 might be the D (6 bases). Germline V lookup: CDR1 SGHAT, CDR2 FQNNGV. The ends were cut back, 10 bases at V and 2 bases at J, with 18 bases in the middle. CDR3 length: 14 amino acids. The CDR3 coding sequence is TGTGCCACCCGAACCGGGACAACTGCCTACGAGCAGTACTTC. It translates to CATRTGTTAYEQYF.

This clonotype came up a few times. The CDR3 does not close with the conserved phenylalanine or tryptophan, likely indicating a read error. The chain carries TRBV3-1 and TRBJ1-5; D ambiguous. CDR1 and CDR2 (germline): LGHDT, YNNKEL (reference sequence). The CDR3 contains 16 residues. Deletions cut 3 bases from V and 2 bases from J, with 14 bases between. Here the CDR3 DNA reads TGTGCCAGCAGCCAGGGCGGACGATTCGGCAATCAGCCCCAGCATCTT. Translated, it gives CASSQGGRFGNQPQHL.

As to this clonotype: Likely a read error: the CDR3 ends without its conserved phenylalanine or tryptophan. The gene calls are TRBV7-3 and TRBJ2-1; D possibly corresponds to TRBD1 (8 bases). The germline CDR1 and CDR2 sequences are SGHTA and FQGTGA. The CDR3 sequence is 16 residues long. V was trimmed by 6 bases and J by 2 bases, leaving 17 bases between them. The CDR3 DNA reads TGTGCCAGCAGTCCCCGGGGGGACAGGACCTACAATGAGCAGTTCCTC. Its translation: CASSPRGDRTYNEQFL.

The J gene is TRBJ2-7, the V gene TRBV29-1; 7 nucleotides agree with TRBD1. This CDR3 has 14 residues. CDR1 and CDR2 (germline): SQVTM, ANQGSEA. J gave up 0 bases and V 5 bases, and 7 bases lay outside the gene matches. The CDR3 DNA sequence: TGCAGCGTTCTATTAGACAGGGTCTCCTACGAGCAGTACTTC. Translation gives CSVLLDRVSYEQYF.

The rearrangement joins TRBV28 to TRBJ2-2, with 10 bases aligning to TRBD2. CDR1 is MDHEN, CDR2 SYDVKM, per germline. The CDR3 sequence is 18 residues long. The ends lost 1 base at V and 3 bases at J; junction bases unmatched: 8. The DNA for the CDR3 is TGTGCCAGCAGTTTATTCCCAATAGCGGGAGGCCACACCGGGGAGCTGTTTTTT. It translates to CASSLFPIAGGHTGELFF.

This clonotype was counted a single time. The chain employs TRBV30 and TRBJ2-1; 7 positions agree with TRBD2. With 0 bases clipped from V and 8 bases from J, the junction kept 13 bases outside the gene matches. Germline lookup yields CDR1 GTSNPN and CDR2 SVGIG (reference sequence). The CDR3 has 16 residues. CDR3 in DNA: TGTGCCTGGAGTGTGTTATTAGGGAGGGCCGTCGATGAGCAGTTCTTC. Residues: CAWSVLLGRAVDEQFF.

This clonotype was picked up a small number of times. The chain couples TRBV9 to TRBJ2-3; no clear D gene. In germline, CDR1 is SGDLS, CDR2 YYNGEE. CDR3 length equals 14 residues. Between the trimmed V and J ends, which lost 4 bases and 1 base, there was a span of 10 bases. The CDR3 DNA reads TGTGCCAGCAGCCCCTTTCAAGGCACAGATACGCAGTATTTT. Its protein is CASSPFQGTDTQYF.

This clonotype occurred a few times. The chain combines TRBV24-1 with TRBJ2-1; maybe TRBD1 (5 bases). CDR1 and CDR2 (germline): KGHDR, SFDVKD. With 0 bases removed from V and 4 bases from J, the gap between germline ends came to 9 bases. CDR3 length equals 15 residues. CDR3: CATSDLTGPYNEQFF. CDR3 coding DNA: TGTGCCACCAGTGATTTGACAGGCCCGTACAATGAGCAGTTCTTC.

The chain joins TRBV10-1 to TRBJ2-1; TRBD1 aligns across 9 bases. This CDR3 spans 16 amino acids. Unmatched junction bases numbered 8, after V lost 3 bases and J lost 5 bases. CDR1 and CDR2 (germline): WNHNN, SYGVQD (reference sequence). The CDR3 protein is CASSDGPGQGDNEQFF. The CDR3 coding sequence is TGCGCCAGCAGTGATGGACCGGGACAGGGAGACAATGAGCAGTTCTTC.

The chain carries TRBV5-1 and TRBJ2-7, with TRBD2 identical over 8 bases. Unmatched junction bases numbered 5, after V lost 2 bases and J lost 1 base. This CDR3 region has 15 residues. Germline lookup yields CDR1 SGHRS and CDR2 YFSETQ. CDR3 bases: TGCGCCAGCAGCTTTCCGCTAGCGGGTTCCTACGAGCAGTACTTC. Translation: CASSFPLAGSYEQYF. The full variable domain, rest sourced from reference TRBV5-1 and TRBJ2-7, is KAGVTQTPRYLIKTRGQQVTLSCSPISGHRSVSWYQQTPGQGLQFLFEYFSETQRNKGNFPGRFSGRQFSNSRSEMNVSTLELGDSALYLCASSFPLAGSYEQYFGPGTRLTVT.

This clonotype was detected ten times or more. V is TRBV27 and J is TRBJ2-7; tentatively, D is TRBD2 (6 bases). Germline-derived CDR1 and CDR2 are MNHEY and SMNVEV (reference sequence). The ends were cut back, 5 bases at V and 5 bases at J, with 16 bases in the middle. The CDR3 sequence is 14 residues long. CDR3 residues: CASSPSGGFDEQYF. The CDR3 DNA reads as TGTGCCAGCAGTCCAAGCGGAGGGTTCGACGAGCAGTACTTC.

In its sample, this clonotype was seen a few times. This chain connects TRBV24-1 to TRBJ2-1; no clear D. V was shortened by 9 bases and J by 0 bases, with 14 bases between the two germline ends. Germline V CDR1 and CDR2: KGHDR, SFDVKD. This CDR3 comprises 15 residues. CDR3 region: CATVTQHYSYNEQFF. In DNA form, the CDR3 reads TGTGCCACCGTAACCCAGCATTACTCCTACAATGAGCAGTTCTTC.